This T cell receptor beta chain was recorded in a study of T cells in localized non-small cell lung cancer. Study-wide results and caveats: Longer overall survival was linked to higher blood T cell density. It remains possible that heterogeneity exists, since only one tumor region was sequenced. Detection in adjacent lung was observed for a median roughly 57 of the top 100 tumor clones.

In its sample, this clone was seen once. The antigen remains unidentified. Germline lookup yields CDR1 SEHNR and CDR2 FQNEAQ (reference sequence). Trimming took off 3 bases at V and 1 base at J, with 6 bases between the two ends. The CDR3 sequence is 13 residues long. Here immunoSEQ multiplex PCR was the method, and the copy in TCRdb shows in-frame clones only, minus some. The table includes about 21,000 clones, roughly nine tenths detected once. This TCR was recovered from a man aged 40 to 69 with stage II squamous cell lung carcinoma. The specimen comprised PBMCs, sampled before any cancer treatment. The genes are TRBV7-9 and TRBJ1-2, with D maybe TRBD1 (5 bases). The CDR3 region has the DNA TGTGCCAGCAGCTTTGACAGTAACTATGGCTACACCTTC. As protein: CASSFDSNYGYTF.